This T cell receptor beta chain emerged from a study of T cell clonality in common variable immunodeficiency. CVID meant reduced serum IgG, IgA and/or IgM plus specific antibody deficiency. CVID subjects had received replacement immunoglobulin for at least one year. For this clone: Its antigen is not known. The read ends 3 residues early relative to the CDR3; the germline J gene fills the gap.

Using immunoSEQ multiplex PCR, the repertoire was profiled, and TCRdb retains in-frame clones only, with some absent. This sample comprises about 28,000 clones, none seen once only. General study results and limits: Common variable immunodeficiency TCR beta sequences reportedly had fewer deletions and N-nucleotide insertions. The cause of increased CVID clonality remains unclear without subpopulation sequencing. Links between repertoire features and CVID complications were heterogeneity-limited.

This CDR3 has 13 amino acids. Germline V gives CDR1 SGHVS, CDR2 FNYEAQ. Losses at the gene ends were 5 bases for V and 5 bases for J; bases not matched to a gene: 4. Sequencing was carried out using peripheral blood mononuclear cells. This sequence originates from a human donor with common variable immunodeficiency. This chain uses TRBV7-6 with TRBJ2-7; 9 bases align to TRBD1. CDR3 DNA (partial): TGTGCCAGCAGCACCGGGACAGGGAACGAG. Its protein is CASSTGTGNE. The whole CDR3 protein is CASSTGTGNEQYF. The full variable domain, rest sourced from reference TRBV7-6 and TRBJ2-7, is GAGVSQSPRYKVTKRGQDVALRCDPISGHVSLYWYRQALGQGPEFLTYFNYEAQQDKSGLPNDRFSAERPEGSISTLTIQRTEQRDSAMYRCASSTGTGNEQYFGPGTRLTVT.